The clone carrying this TCR beta chain appeared a few times. This sample was taken from a study of Graves' ophthalmopathy and Graves' hyperthyroidism. The TCR beta CDR3 regions underwent amplification from RNA transcripts. HTBI primers were employed in first-round RT-PCR, then a second-round multiplex PCR followed. TCRdb ran MiXCR on the multiplex PCR reads and lists one entry per CDR3 protein. The sample lists more than 550,000 distinct CDR3 sequences, 35% to 50% occurring once. The receptor comes from an adult man with Graves' ophthalmopathy. The sample taken for sequencing was peripheral blood.

The DNA of the CDR3 is TGTGCCCTACGCGGGGCGTGGGGGGGGGAGACCCAGTACTTC. Translated: CALRGAWGGETQYF. The chain joins TRBV6-6 to TRBJ2-5; 7 bases agree with TRBD2. The CDR3 length is 14 residues. Germline V gives CDR1 MNHNY, CDR2 SVGAGI (reference sequence). Unmatched junction bases numbered 14, after V lost 11 bases and J lost 5 bases.